One T cell receptor (beta chain) is described in this entry. The repertoire was sequenced with immunoSEQ multiplex PCR; TCRdb's copy has only in-frame clones and lacks some. There are about 500,000 clones in the sample; around 82% occur only once, and 0.01% to 0.015% lies in the top ten. The sample belongs to a study of shared T cell receptors in the human thymus. The CDR3 totals 15 residues. Germline lookup yields CDR1 MNHNY and CDR2 SVGAGI (reference sequence). V was pared by 7 bases and J by 0 bases, with 4 bases of the junction left unmatched. A further study also used this sample, focusing on human thymus T cells. In that study: V and J gene usage appeared biased in thymic and blood repertoires. Related research examined unrelated individuals and reported that their thymic repertoires overlapped highly.

This TCR was recovered from a boy in the first two years of life with a congenital heart defect. Source material: thymocytes. This chain links TRBV6-6 with TRBJ1-4; TRBD1 matches 8 bases. DNA for the CDR3: TGTGCCAGCAAGGGACAGGTGGCAACTAATGAAAAACTGTTTTTT. This gives the protein CASKGQVATNEKLFF.